This T cell receptor beta chain was found in a study of yellow fever vaccine responses in identical twins. Study-level points and caveats: Twins' vaccine T cell response reportedly gave the appearance of partial convergence and partial personalization.

This clonotype was seen only once. The antigen remains undetermined. TCRdb reprocessed the RT-PCR reads via MiXCR and lists one record per CDR3 protein. The table shows over 20,000 distinct CDR3 sequences, with 60% to 85% occurring only once. Trimming pared 4 bases from V and 10 bases from J, leaving 17 bases between. The CDR3 runs to 15 residues. The germline V gene has CDR1 SGHAT and CDR2 FQDESV (reference sequence). The chain links TRBV11-1 to TRBJ1-6; D not certain. The TCR sequence derives from a woman aged 18-30 years who received the yellow fever vaccine. Material: T cells from blood (PBMCs), unsorted or a sorted subset (not recorded which), obtained before or after yellow fever vaccination (not recorded which). CDR3 amino acids: CASSYEGTAGSPLHF. The CDR3 DNA follows: TGTGCCAGCAGCTACGAGGGAACCGCGGGGTCACCCCTCCACTTT.